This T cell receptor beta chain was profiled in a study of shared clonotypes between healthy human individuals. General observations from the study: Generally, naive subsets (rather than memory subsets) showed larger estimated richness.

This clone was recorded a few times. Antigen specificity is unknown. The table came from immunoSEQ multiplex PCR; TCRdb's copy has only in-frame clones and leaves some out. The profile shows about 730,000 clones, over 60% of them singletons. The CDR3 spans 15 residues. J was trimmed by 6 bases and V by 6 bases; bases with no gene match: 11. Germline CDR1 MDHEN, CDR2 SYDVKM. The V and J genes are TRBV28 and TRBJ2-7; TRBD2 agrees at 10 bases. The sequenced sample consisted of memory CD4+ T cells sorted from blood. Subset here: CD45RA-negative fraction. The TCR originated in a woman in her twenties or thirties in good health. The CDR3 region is CASRVSGLASSEQYF. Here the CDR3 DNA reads TGTGCCAGCAGAGTGTCGGGACTAGCGTCGTCCGAGCAGTACTTC.